Listed here are 26 T cell receptor beta chains from one sample, sequenced in a study of cytomegalovirus exposure and HLA in healthy donors. PCR employed 60 Vbeta and 13 Jbeta primers. The table came from immunoSEQ multiplex PCR; TCRdb's copy has only in-frame clones and leaves some out. This table has more than 90,000 clones, roughly three quarters appearing once. What was sequenced was PBMCs. These receptors all come from a female donor in good health and CMV-seronegative.

The gene calls are TRBV18 and TRBJ2-1, with TRBD2 matching over 10 bases. The CDR3 loop spans 16 amino acids. The germline gives CDR1 KGHSH, CDR2 LQKENI. V shed 3 bases, J shed 5 bases, and the junction held 7 bases outside the gene matches. CDR3 in amino acids: CASSPLKAGGNNEQFF. CDR3 nucleotide sequence: TGTGCCAGCTCACCCCTTAAAGCGGGGGGGAACAATGAGCAGTTCTTC.

The chain couples TRBV21-1 to TRBJ2-5; the table's TRBD1 call for D was not verified on the DNA. TRBV21-1 is deemed a pseudogene. This CDR3 has 14 amino acids. CDR3 in amino acids: CASSKRRTWETQYF. The CDR3 nucleotides are TGTGCCAGCAGCAAAAGGCGGACATGGGAGACCCAGTACTTC.

The J gene is TRBJ2-7, the V gene TRBV6-6; 8 positions agree with TRBD1. Trimming took 2 bases from V and 5 from J; bases not matched to a gene: 5. This CDR3 has 14 residues. Germline V gives CDR1 MNHNY, CDR2 SVGAGI (reference sequence). The CDR3 region is CASSYGTGGDEQYF. The CDR3 DNA reads TGTGCCAGCAGTTACGGGACAGGAGGGGACGAGCAGTACTTC.

The chain links TRBV5-4 to TRBJ2-1, with 9 bases aligning to TRBD2. This CDR3 spans 17 amino acids. The V gene end was trimmed by 4 bases and the J gene end by 2 bases; junction bases not matched to a gene: 10. Germline V gene sequence: CDR1 SGHNT, CDR2 YYREEE (reference sequence). CDR3 coding DNA: TGTGCCAGCAGCCCACTAGGCGGCGGGAGGGCCTACAATGAGCAGTTCTTC. Translation: CASSPLGGGRAYNEQFF. The whole variable domain, remainder taken from reference TRBV5-4 and TRBJ2-1, is ETGVTQSPTHLIKTRGQQVTLRCSSQSGHNTVSWYQQALGQGPQFIFQYYREEENGRGNFPPRFSGLQFPNYSSELNVNALELDDSALYLCASSPLGGGRAYNEQFFGPGTRLTVL.

The chain is built from TRBV6-5 and TRBJ1-1; D perhaps matches TRBD1 (5 bases). Germline V gives CDR1 MNHEY, CDR2 SVGAGI. Trimming stripped 2 bases from V and 9 bases from J, with 13 bases between. CDR3 length: 13 residues. The CDR3 nucleotides read TGTGCCAGCAGTTACGGGGCAAAGATGAAAGCTTTCTTT. Its protein is CASSYGAKMKAFF.

V gene TRBV28 combines with J gene TRBJ1-4; possibly TRBD1 for D (6 bases). V was cut by 6 bases and J by 1 base, with 15 bases left in between. The length of the CDR3 is 16 residues. The germline gives CDR1 MDHEN, CDR2 SYDVKM. The CDR3 DNA is TGTGCCAGCAGCCCTTCGACAGGAGTAACTAATGAAAAACTGTTTTTT. It is translated as CASSPSTGVTNEKLFF.

A few counts support this clone. The rearrangement uses TRBV29-1 and TRBJ2-1; D not resolved. The V end lost 5 bases, the J end lost 0 bases, and 11 bases lay between the germline ends. The CDR3 is 14 residues long. Germline CDR1 reads SQVTM; CDR2 reads ANQGSEA. The CDR3 DNA reads as TGCAGCGTTTATTCTCGCAGCTCCTACAATGAGCAGTTCTTC. It specifies CSVYSRSSYNEQFF.

The rearrangement joins TRBV5-4 to TRBJ2-7; TRBD2 agrees at 15 bases. The CDR3 spans 17 residues. Trimming took 7 bases from V and 2 from J; bases not matched to a gene: 10. The germline CDR1 and CDR2 sequences are SGHNT and YYREEE (reference sequence). The CDR3 spells CASYRTSGGAGPYEQYF. CDR3 in DNA: TGTGCCAGCTATCGGACTAGCGGGGGGGCCGGGCCCTACGAGCAGTACTTC.

The gene calls are TRBV7-6 and TRBJ1-5; D remains unclear. Trimming left V 1 base short and J 0 bases short, with 7 bases between. The germline V gene has CDR1 SGHVS and CDR2 FNYEAQ. The CDR3 is 15 amino acids. CDR3 region: CASSLEAGSNQPQHF. CDR3 coding DNA: TGTGCCAGCAGCTTAGAGGCGGGTAGCAATCAGCCCCAGCATTTT. Drawing the rest from reference TRBV7-6 and TRBJ1-5, the complete variable domain is GAGVSQSPRYKVTKRGQDVALRCDPISGHVSLYWYRQALGQGPEFLTYFNYEAQQDKSGLPNDRFSAERPEGSISTLTIQRTEQRDSAMYRCASSLEAGSNQPQHFGDGTRLSIL.

J is TRBJ1-5 and V is TRBV4-1; D is ambiguous. Per the germline V gene, CDR1 is MGHRA and CDR2 is YSYEKL. The CDR3 loop spans 15 amino acids. V was cut by 3 bases and J by 3 bases, with 12 bases left in between. CDR3 nucleotide sequence: TGCGCCAGCAGCCAGGCCGACACCAACAATCAGCCCCAGCATTTT. Protein product: CASSQADTNNQPQHF.

V gene TRBV19 combines with J gene TRBJ2-7, with a tentative D call TRBD1 (6 bases). The germline V gene encodes CDR1 LNHDA and CDR2 SQIVND (reference sequence). Deletions cut 4 bases from V and 0 bases from J, with 10 bases between. This CDR3 has 14 amino acids. The CDR3 sequence is CASSKDRISYEQYF. The CDR3 nucleotides read TGTGCCAGTAGTAAGGACAGAATCTCCTACGAGCAGTACTTC.

With respect to this clone: In the same sample, other DNA sequences code for this CDR3. The rearrangement links TRBV18 to TRBJ1-1; weak D call: TRBD1 (5 bases). This CDR3 is 15 amino acids long. The germline CDR1 and CDR2 sequences are KGHSH and LQKENI. Deletions cut 1 base from V and 0 bases from J, with 9 bases between. CDR3 sequence (DNA): TGTGCCAGCTCACCACGGGGGGGGGTGAACACTGAAGCTTTCTTT. Translated: CASSPRGGVNTEAFF.

The chain couples TRBV28 to TRBJ1-5; 8 bases agree with TRBD1. Trimming took 5 bases from V and 0 from J; bases not matched to a gene: 18. The CDR3 totals 20 residues. CDR1 and CDR2 (germline): MDHEN, SYDVKM. The CDR3 DNA reads as TGTGCCAGCAGTAGAGGGACAGGATCTTTCCATATTACTAGCAATCAGCCCCAGCATTTT. It yields the protein CASSRGTGSFHITSNQPQHF.

J is TRBJ2-2 and V is TRBV28; TRBD2 matches at 8 bases. The CDR3 has 15 amino acids. Losses at the gene ends were 9 bases for V and 1 base for J; bases not matched to a gene: 7. The germline gives CDR1 MDHEN, CDR2 SYDVKM. The chain's CDR3 is CASTTSGRNTGELFF. The CDR3 nucleotides read TGTGCCAGTACAACAAGCGGGAGGAACACCGGGGAGCTGTTTTTT.

V usage is TRBV28 and J usage is TRBJ1-2; 7 positions agree with TRBD1. CDR3 length equals 15 residues. The germline CDR1 and CDR2 sequences are MDHEN and SYDVKM. Unmatched junction bases numbered 16, after V lost 7 bases and J lost 8 bases. CDR3 amino acids: CASTPGGTSFQGYTF. CDR3 DNA: TGTGCCAGCACCCCAGGGGGGACATCCTTCCAGGGCTACACCTTC.

As to this clone: A junction boundary mismatches the germline segment, possibly from a read error. The gene calls are TRBV7-7 and TRBJ2-2; 8 bases fit TRBD2. Germline V lookup: CDR1 SSHAT, CDR2 FNYEAQ (reference sequence). The CDR3 consists of 15 residues. This chain's CDR3 is CASSLTLAVTGELFF. The CDR3 nucleotides read TGTGCTAGCAGCTTAACACTAGCGGTTACCGGGGAGCTGTTTTTT. Full variable domain (outside the CDR3, taken from reference TRBV7-7 and TRBJ2-2): GAGVSQSPRYKVTKRGQDVTLRCDPISSHATLYWYQQALGQGPEFLTYFNYEAQPDKSGLPSDRFSAERPEGSISTLTIQRTEQRDSAMYRCASSLTLAVTGELFFGEGSRLTVL.

This clone showed up just once. The rearrangement joins TRBV18 to TRBJ1-1, with D tentatively TRBD1 (5 bases). This CDR3 contains 14 residues. The germline CDR1 and CDR2 sequences are KGHSH and LQKENI. Deletions cut 3 bases from V and 5 bases from J, with 13 bases between. For the CDR3, the DNA is TGTGCCAGCTCACCCGGGGGAGGGCGAACTGAAGCTTTCTTT. Protein sequence: CASSPGGGRTEAFF.

This clone has just one count. V gene TRBV6-4 combines with J gene TRBJ2-3; D possibly corresponds to TRBD1 (5 bases). Germline CDR1 MRHNA, CDR2 SNTAGT. CDR3 length equals 15 residues. V was clipped by 2 bases and J by 0 bases, with 9 bases between them. The CDR3 nucleotides read TGTGCCAGCAGTGACCAGGGTTATAGCACAGATACGCAGTATTTT. Residues: CASSDQGYSTDTQYF.

In this sample, this clone turned up once. This chain joins TRBV11-3 and TRBJ2-3; possibly TRBD1 for D (5 bases). Germline CDR1 reads SGHNT; CDR2 reads YENEEA. CDR3 size: 16 residues. The ends were cut back, 1 base at V and 1 base at J, with 12 bases in the middle. CDR3 residues: CASSLGLTGGTDTQYF. Here the CDR3 DNA reads TGTGCCAGCAGCTTAGGCCTCACAGGAGGCACAGATACGCAGTATTTT.

The chain couples TRBV4-2 to TRBJ2-7; D remains ambiguous. CDR3 length: 14 residues. V gave up 8 bases and J gave up 1 base, with 15 bases separating them. Germline CDR1 reads LGHNA; CDR2 reads YNFKEQ. The CDR3 spells CASAPTGGSYEQYF. The CDR3 coding sequence is TGTGCCAGCGCCCCAACTGGCGGTTCCTACGAGCAGTACTTC.

The gene calls are TRBV7-2 and TRBJ2-7, with 7 bases that match TRBD1. This CDR3 has 12 amino acids. Germline V lookup: CDR1 SGHTA, CDR2 FQGNSA. J was trimmed by 3 bases and V by 7 bases; bases with no gene match: 3. The DNA for the CDR3 is TGTGCCAGCACCCGGACAGGCTACGAGCAGTACTTC. As protein: CASTRTGYEQYF.

The chain has TRBV29-1 and TRBJ2-7; D is perhaps TRBD2 (7 bases). Deletions cut 5 bases from V and 0 bases from J, with 20 bases between. Per the germline V gene, CDR1 is SQVTM and CDR2 is ANQGSEA. The CDR3 length is 16 residues. The CDR3 bases are TGCAGCGTTAGGGGGGGGGTCAGTAAGAGCTCCTACGAGCAGTACTTC. As protein: CSVRGGVSKSSYEQYF.

This chain joins TRBV5-1 and TRBJ2-5; 7 bases align to TRBD1. The DNA end lines up better with TRBJ2-7; the J call may be wrong. The CDR3 runs 14 residues. The germline CDR1 and CDR2 sequences are SGHRS and YFSETQ. Here the CDR3 DNA reads TGCGCCAGCAGCATCCAGGGGGTACCCTACGAGCAGTACTTC. Translating it yields CASSIQGVPYEQYF.

This chain connects TRBV5-6 to TRBJ1-5, with 9 bases aligning to TRBD1. V lost 5 bases, J lost 3 bases, and 9 bases stayed unmatched. CDR3 size: 16 residues. Germline loops: CDR1 SGHDT, CDR2 YYEEEE. The DNA for the CDR3 is TGTGCCAGCAGTTTAACAGGGGGCAGGGACAATCAGCCCCAGCATTTT. Translated, it gives CASSLTGGRDNQPQHF.

The genes are TRBV4-1 and TRBJ2-5; TRBD2 matches 7 bases. The V and J ends lost 4 bases and 1 base, in that order; junction bases with no gene match: 3. In germline, CDR1 is MGHRA, CDR2 YSYEKL. The CDR3 extends over 14 amino acids. This chain's CDR3 is CASSPGGGQETQYF. Written as DNA, the CDR3 is TGCGCCAGCAGCCCGGGGGGTGGCCAAGAGACCCAGTACTTC.

In its sample, this clone was seen a few times. This chain uses TRBV6-1 with TRBJ2-5; unclear D gene. Matching the DNA end better, TRBJ2-7 makes the J call doubtful. Per germline, CDR1 MNHNS and CDR2 SASEGT. This CDR3 spans 15 amino acids. CDR3 bases: TGTGCCAGTCAGACATTGAATCCCTCGTCCTACGAGCAGTACTTC. Translation gives CASQTLNPSSYEQYF.